This T cell receptor (beta chain) was identified in a study of shared clonotypes between healthy human individuals. Study overall: Used for every donor were three CD4 naive, three CD4 memory, two CD8 naive and one CD8 memory plate.

In the naive CD8 group, cells lacked CD45RO and were positively selected for CCR7, so terminally differentiated effector memory CD45RA+ cells were left out. Turning to this clone: The antigen is undetermined.

The CDR3 is 14 amino acids. V was trimmed by 0 bases and J by 8 bases, leaving 14 bases between them. The germline gives CDR1 SQVTM, CDR2 ANQGSEA. Overall study results and limits: Some naive CD4 clonotypes, 5% to 5.5%, turned up in common across a few donors.

Original data processing: ImmunoSEQ output held junction-only sequences without quality scores, so filtering differed. Clones were read by immunoSEQ multiplex PCR, and TCRdb kept only the in-frame ones, dropping some. V, J and clone size derive from that table, while D and trimming were established from the DNA sequence. The sample yields hundreds of thousands of clones, just over 90% seen once. The chain links TRBV29-1 to TRBJ2-1, with D possibly being TRBD2 (5 bases). What was sequenced was naive CD8+ T cells sorted from blood. The receptor comes from a man younger than 45 in good health. The CDR3 here is CSVEDGRRLDEQFF. The DNA of the CDR3 is TGCAGCGTTGAAGATGGGCGGAGGTTGGATGAGCAGTTCTTC.